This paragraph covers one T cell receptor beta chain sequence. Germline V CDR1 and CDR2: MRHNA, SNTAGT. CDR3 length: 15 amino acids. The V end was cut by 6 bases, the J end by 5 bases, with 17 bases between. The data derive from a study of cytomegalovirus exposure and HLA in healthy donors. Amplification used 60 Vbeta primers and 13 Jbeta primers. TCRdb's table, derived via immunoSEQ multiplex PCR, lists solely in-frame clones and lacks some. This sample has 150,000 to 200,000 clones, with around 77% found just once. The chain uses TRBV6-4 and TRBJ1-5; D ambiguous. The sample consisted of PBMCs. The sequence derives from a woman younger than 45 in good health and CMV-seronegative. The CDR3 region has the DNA TGTGCCAGCAGCGCGACCCCCGACACGGATCAGCCCCAGCATTTT. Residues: CASSATPDTDQPQHF.